This T cell receptor beta chain appears in the sequencing data of a study of blood T cells in healthy people across ages. A second about 6 to 12 cycle PCR used barcoded and J-beta primers. Sequencing recovered at least 3 million CDR3-containing paired-end reads from each sample. TCRdb redid the calling of the 5' RACE reads with MiXCR, one entry per CDR3 protein. The sample shows around 1.1 million distinct CDR3 sequences, 35% to 40% of them seen only once. Findings and limits, study-wide: While age rose, TCR beta diversity per million T cells dropped in a roughly linear way. More naive CD4+ cells and higher diversity marked long-lived donors relative to aged donors.

On this clonotype: The antigen remains unidentified.

The germline V and J ends were trimmed by 4 bases and 1 base, with 14 bases remaining between them. The CDR3 is 16 residues long. Looked up from germline, CDR1 is SNHLY and CDR2 is FYNNEI. The rearrangement joins TRBV2 to TRBJ1-5, with unresolved D. The sample consisted of blood. This receptor was obtained from a man younger than 35 in good health. CDR3 DNA: TGTGCCAGCAGTGTGGATAGGGAGGTGAGCAATCAGCCCCAGCATTTT. Translated, it gives CASSVDREVSNQPQHF. Full variable domain (missing parts from reference TRBV2 and TRBJ1-5): EPEVTQTPSHQVTQMGQEVILRCVPISNHLYFYWYRQILGQKVEFLVSFYNNEISEKSEIFDDQFSVERPDGSNFTLKIRSTKLEDSAMYFCASSVDREVSNQPQHFGDGTRLSIL.